There are a few counts of the clone carrying this T cell receptor (beta chain). Time point given: sample taken at primary tumor resection. The donor group consisted of 55 to 85 patients who had untreated, early-stage non-small cell lung cancer. Unsorted whole RNA of tumor, nontumor lung or frozen PBMC was sequenced. A unique molecular identifier was carried by every single TCR cDNA molecule. TCRdb fed the 5' RACE reads into MiXCR, producing one record per CDR3 protein. The table lists 40,000 to 55,000 distinct CDR3 sequences, about an eighth of them singletons. This CDR3 region has 13 residues. After removal of 3 bases from V and 10 bases from J, the junction contained 2 bases not matched to a gene. CDR1 SGDLS and CDR2 YYNGEE come from the germline V gene. This sample was taken from a study of spatial heterogeneity in lung cancer.

The receptor was derived from a male donor with early-stage non-small cell lung cancer. This chain uses TRBV9 with TRBJ2-1; 12 nucleotides align to TRBD1. The sample in question was PBMCs, obtained at surgery. The CDR3 region has the DNA TGTGCCAGCAGCGATGGGACAGGGGGCGAGCAGTTCTTC. Encoded protein: CASSDGTGGEQFF.